This TCR beta chain originates from a study of PD-1 blockade in classical Hodgkin lymphoma. Sample time point: cycle 4 day 1 (C4D1), after 5 to 7 weeks of nivolumab. Relapses following autologous stem cell transplantation were seen in all patients, with brentuximab vedotin exposure varying. This CDR3 is built from 15 residues. Germline V gene data show CDR1 as SGHTA and CDR2 as FQGNSA. Trimming removed 5 bases at V and 0 bases at J, with 14 bases between. Findings and limits, study-wide: Healthy donors reportedly exceeded newly diagnosed patients in baseline TCR diversity. CD4+ TCR diversity, unlike CD8+, rose significantly by C4D1.

TCRdb's table, derived via immunoSEQ multiplex PCR, lists solely in-frame clones and lacks some. The sample contains roughly 100,000 clones, around 90% of which appear only once. Concerning this clone: Its antigen is as yet unknown.

The chain links TRBV7-2 to TRBJ2-7; D is possibly TRBD1 or TRBD2 (5 bases each). The clonotype comes from a human donor with classical Hodgkin lymphoma. The sequencing used peripheral blood mononuclear cells (PBMCs), collected before the fourth cycle of nivolumab. The DNA for the CDR3 is TGTGCCAGCAGCGAGGGTCAGGGCCCCTCCTACGAGCAGTACTTC. It specifies CASSEGQGPSYEQYF.